What follows are 11 T cell receptor beta chains derived from one specimen sequenced in a study of T cell changes during pregnancy in multiple sclerosis (dated by TCRdb to about 2019). The library was produced with the immunoSEQ multiplex PCR assay. In its TCRdb copy, this immuneACCESS table keeps in-frame sequences only and misses some clones. Where compared with another copy, unresolved V genes explain less than half of these, and the others have no known cause. For this sample there are 18,000 or so clones; 87% appear just once. The top ten hold roughly 13% of the sample. Sequenced here: CD8+ T cells from peripheral blood mononuclear cells, sampled in the third trimester of pregnancy. These receptors originate from a female donor in good health, enrolled as a control in a pregnancy study.

The rearrangement links TRBV9 to TRBJ2-1, with 14 bases fitting TRBD2. The CDR3 covers 15 residues. The V and J ends lost 0 bases and 9 bases, in that order; junction bases with no gene match: 2. Germline CDR1 reads SGDLS; CDR2 reads YYNGEE. The CDR3 DNA follows: TGTGCCAGCAGCGTAGGACTAGCGGGGGGGCGTGAGCAGTTCTTC. Encoded protein: CASSVGLAGGREQFF. The full variable domain, in which reference TRBV9 and TRBJ2-1 provide the parts outside the CDR3, is DSGVTQTPKHLITATGQRVTLRCSPRSGDLSVYWYQQSLDQGLQFLIQYYNGEERAKGNILERFSAQQFPDLHSELNLSSLELGDSALYFCASSVGLAGGREQFFGPGTRLTVL.

The V gene is TRBV27, the J gene TRBJ1-2; 7 bases agree with TRBD1. The CDR3 runs to 13 residues. CDR1 is MNHEY, CDR2 SMNVEV, per germline (reference sequence). The junction had 9 bases not matched to a gene; V was cut back by 6 bases and J by 8 bases. The CDR3 spells CASRAGTAKGYTF. The CDR3 DNA is TGTGCCAGCAGGGCCGGGACAGCCAAGGGCTACACCTTC.

The chain is built from TRBV5-1 and TRBJ2-1, with D possibly matching TRBD1 (6 bases). Trimming pared 4 bases from V and 5 bases from J, leaving 13 bases between. From germline, CDR1 is SGHRS and CDR2 YFSETQ. The CDR3 runs 14 residues. The DNA for the CDR3 is TGCGCCAGCAGCCTCCTCGGGACACACAATGAGCAGTTCTTC. This encodes CASSLLGTHNEQFF.

The rearrangement links TRBV5-1 to TRBJ2-1, with D unclear. V lost 6 bases, J lost 7 bases, and 17 bases lay in between. Germline-derived CDR1 and CDR2 are SGHRS and YFSETQ. This CDR3 spans 14 amino acids. CDR3 nucleotide sequence: TGCGCCAGCACCGGTGGGTCTAGAACTAATGAGCAGTTCTTC. Amino acid sequence: CASTGGSRTNEQFF.

J is TRBJ2-7 and V is TRBV19, with D maybe TRBD2 (5 bases). There are 12 residues in the CDR3. Germline V CDR1 and CDR2: LNHDA, SQIVND (reference sequence). Trimming took off 7 bases at V and 4 bases at J, with 11 bases between the two ends. The DNA for the CDR3 is TGTGCCAGTACCGGGGATGCGTACGAGCAGTACTTC. Protein product: CASTGDAYEQYF.

The genes are TRBV11-3 and TRBJ2-7; 9 nucleotides align to TRBD1. V was clipped by 5 bases and J by 4 bases; unmatched bases: 3. The CDR3 is 13 amino acids. CDR1 and CDR2 (germline): SGHNT, YENEEA. As DNA, the CDR3 is TGTGCCAGCAGCCCGGGGACAGGGTACGAGCAGTACTTC. It encodes CASSPGTGYEQYF.

DNA for the CDR3: TGTGCCAGCAGCTCTCCGGGACAGTTATACGAGCAGTACTTC. Its translation is CASSSPGQLYEQYF. V is TRBV7-9 and J is TRBJ2-7, with TRBD1 matching over 7 bases. The CDR3 totals 14 residues. V was clipped by 4 bases and J by 4 bases; unmatched bases: 7. Germline CDR1 is SEHNR and CDR2 is FQNEAQ (reference sequence). Based on the CDR3 plus reference TRBV7-9 and TRBJ2-7, the full variable domain is DTGVSQNPRHKITKRGQNVTFRCDPISEHNRLYWYRQTLGQGPEFLTYFQNEAQLEKSRLLSDRFSAERPKGSFSTLEIQRTEQGDSAMYLCASSSPGQLYEQYFGPGTRLTVT.

V is TRBV11-2 and J is TRBJ2-3; the D gene is possibly TRBD1 (7 bases). Trimming shortened V by 3 bases and J by 4 bases, and 20 bases separated the two germline ends. Germline values: CDR1 SGHAT, CDR2 FQNNGV. CDR3 size: 17 residues. Here the CDR3 DNA reads TGTGCCAGCAGCTTTCCCAAGACAGGGAGGAGGGCAGATACGCAGTATTTT. Its translation is CASSFPKTGRRADTQYF. Complete variable domain (other parts from reference TRBV11-2 and TRBJ2-3): EAGVAQSPRYKIIEKRQSVAFWCNPISGHATLYWYQQILGQGPKLLIQFQNNGVVDDSQLPKDRFSAERLKGVDSTLKIQPAKLEDSAVYLCASSFPKTGRRADTQYFGPGTRLTVL.

V gene TRBV14 combines with J gene TRBJ1-2; D not resolved. The CDR3 extends over 15 amino acids. Germline V gene data show CDR1 as SGHDN and CDR2 as FVKESK. V dropped 0 bases and J dropped 5 bases, with 13 bases sitting between them. Written as DNA, the CDR3 is TGTGCCAGCAGCCAAGATAGATACAGCCTTTATGGCTACACCTTC. This gives the protein CASSQDRYSLYGYTF.

The chain uses TRBV9 and TRBJ2-1; 9 bases are shared with TRBD1. The ends lost 4 bases at V and 5 bases at J; junction bases unmatched: 13. The CDR3 covers 17 residues. From germline, CDR1 is SGDLS and CDR2 YYNGEE. The CDR3 nucleotides are TGTGCCAGCAGCCCCAGCCCCGGGACAGGGATAAACAATGAGCAGTTCTTC. This codes for CASSPSPGTGINNEQFF.

This chain joins TRBV14 and TRBJ2-1; 9 nucleotides line up with TRBD2. V was pared by 1 base and J by 3 bases, with 4 bases of the junction left unmatched. Germline V gene sequence: CDR1 SGHDN, CDR2 FVKESK. The CDR3 totals 16 residues. DNA for the CDR3: TGTGCCAGCAGCCAAGGGGGACTAGCCTTCTACAATGAGCAGTTCTTC. Its translation is CASSQGGLAFYNEQFF.